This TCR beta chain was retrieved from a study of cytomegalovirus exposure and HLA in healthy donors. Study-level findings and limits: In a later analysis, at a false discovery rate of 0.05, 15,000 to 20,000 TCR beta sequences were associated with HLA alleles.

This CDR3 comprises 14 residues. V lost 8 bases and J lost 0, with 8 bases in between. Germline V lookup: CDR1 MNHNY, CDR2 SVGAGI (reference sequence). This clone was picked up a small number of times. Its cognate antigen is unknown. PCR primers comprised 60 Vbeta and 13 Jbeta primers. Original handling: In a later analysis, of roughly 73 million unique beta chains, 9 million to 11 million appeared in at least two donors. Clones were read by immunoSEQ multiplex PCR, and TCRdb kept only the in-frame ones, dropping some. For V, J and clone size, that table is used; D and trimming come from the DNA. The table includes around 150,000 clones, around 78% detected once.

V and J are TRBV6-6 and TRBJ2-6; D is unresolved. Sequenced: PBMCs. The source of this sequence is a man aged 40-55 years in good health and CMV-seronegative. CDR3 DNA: TGTGCCAGCGCCGACTCCTCTGGGGCCAACGTCCTGACTTTC. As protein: CASADSSGANVLTF.